Sequencing of this T cell receptor beta chain was carried out in a study of blood T cell repertoires in COVID-19. Study background: Researchers got acute and convalescent COVID-19 samples from the United States, Italy and Spain. Nucleic acid was either cDNA or gDNA, and it came from T cells, B-cell-depleted T cells, or PBMCs.

Under the authors' procedure: Quantification of nucleated cells was approximated via reference gene primer amplification. Data came from immunoSEQ multiplex PCR; TCRdb stores just in-frame clones and leaves some out. The V and J calls and clone size come from that table; D and trimming were worked out from the DNA. The sample lists 200,000 to 250,000 clones, 84% seen once, with roughly 10% in the top ten. The V and J ends lost 4 bases and 5 bases, in that order; junction bases with no gene match: 8. The CDR3 has 16 residues. Germline V gene data show CDR1 as KGHDR and CDR2 as SFDVKD. Seattle's cohort entered during active infection and was followed longitudinally.

Source material: peripheral blood. The source of this sequence is an elderly woman with COVID-19, enrolled during active disease. This sequence joins TRBV24-1 and TRBJ2-5; 11 positions agree with TRBD1. The DNA for the CDR3 is TGTGCCACCAGTGACCACGGACAGGGGGCAGTGGAGACCCAGTACTTC. Amino acids: CATSDHGQGAVETQYF.